The clone carrying this TCR beta chain was seen more than once but under ten times. This sample is drawn from a study of cytomegalovirus exposure and HLA in healthy donors. CDR3 length equals 15 residues. In germline, CDR1 is LGHNA, CDR2 YNFKEQ. V lost 0 bases to trimming and J lost 2 bases, with 11 bases between them. Healthy people donating bone marrow made up the donors. The PCR used 60 Vbeta and 13 Jbeta primers. Only in-frame clones appear in the TCRdb table, and some are missing; sequencing was by immunoSEQ multiplex PCR. The sample holds more than 55,000 clones; roughly 68% are singletons and the top ten take around 10%.

The sequencing sample was made of PBMCs. The V call is TRBV4-2, the J call TRBJ2-7; tentatively, D is TRBD1 (7 bases). This sequence originates from a woman aged 55 to 70 in good health and CMV-seropositive. CDR3 nucleotides: TGTGCCAGCAGCCAAGATGGCAGGGGGGCCTACGAGCAGTACTTC. Amino acids: CASSQDGRGAYEQYF.